This T cell receptor (beta chain) emerged from a study of T cell responses to AZD1222 COVID-19 vaccine (dated by TCRdb to 2020 to 2022). Regarding the complete study: AZD1222 recipients given second doses at about 4 weeks or at about 12 weeks were pooled, since spike-specific TCR depth and breadth were not found to differ between the two schedules. A total of 233 trial participants underwent TCR sequencing, of whom 207 received two doses of AZD1222 and about 25 received two doses of the MenACWY control vaccine. Trial participants were enrolled by age into 18-55, 56-69 and 70-plus year subgroups, with roughly 160, 29 and 62 TCR-sequenced participants respectively. Overall study results and their limits: The 56-69-year group was small, and its depth increase did not reach significance, likely because of low power. Participants were mostly white British, with more females than males. The authors suggested clonal diversity may have been underestimated. Because no day 14 peak-response samples were available, the repertoires could be characterized only after the peak T cell response. Vaccine-associated CD4 TCRs spanned the whole spike protein, with dominant responses in regions 160-218 and 743-854. Only six AZD1222 recipients were SARS-CoV-2 seropositive at baseline, limiting conclusions about previously exposed vaccinees. A significant rise in spike-specific TCR breadth and depth was observed after two AZD1222 doses relative to day 0 and relative to MenACWY recipients. Reportedly, close to half of the unique spike-specific TCRs recognized epitopes lying outside the regions that are mutated in the B.1.351 and B.1.1.7 variants.

V sheds 3 bases and J sheds 5 bases, leaving 19 bases between their ends. From its cysteine to its phenylalanine, the CDR3 spans 15 amino acids. CDR3 DNA is the only sequence kept; it has 45 bases, read in frame from the first base. CDR1 and CDR2, per the germline V gene (reference sequence), are DFQATT and SNEGSKA. The time point label on this specimen signifies: baseline before first vaccination. Vaccinee samples came from UK trials COV001 and COV002, including a single-blind randomized controlled phase 2/3 trial of AZD1222 (ChAdOx1 nCoV-19) in healthy adults. Trial participant PBMC samples were collected at day 0 and day 28 after the second dose for TCRbeta chain sequencing. In its sample, this clone was seen once. Its antigen remains unidentified. The sample holds no much larger clone one base away, and base qualities are not on file. The CDR3 regions of human TCRbeta chains were analyzed by immunosequencing. The paper's processing steps were these. TCRs in the repertoires were matched against a reference library of SARS-CoV-2-specific TCRs that had been generated with the MIRA antigen-specificity platform. Breadth meant the fraction of unique TCRs that were SARS-CoV-2-associated, whereas depth meant the fraction of total T cells that were SARS-CoV-2-associated. Using the MIRA data, each spike-specific TCR was mapped to the spike region that the TCR reacts to and placed in a CD4 or CD8 class. Log10-transformed breadth and depth values were compared by one-way ANOVA with Sidak's multiple comparisons tests. The table was pulled from immuneACCESS by TCRdb, which kept in-frame rearrangements only. Such tables lose some clones; where checked, under half of the loss comes from unresolved V genes, and the rest has no known cause. V and J calls and clone size are given by that table; D and trimming were obtained from the DNA. The sample table holds about 120,000 clones, of which more than 75% were seen once. The ten largest make up about 22% of the sample.

The starting material was peripheral blood, obtained on day 0 of AZD1222 vaccination. The chain is made from TRBV20-1 and TRBJ2-5; a confident D gene designation cannot be given. The sequence derives from an adult in good health. Here the CDR3 is given as CSASPPDPHSETQYF. The DNA sequence is TGCAGTGCTAGTCCCCCGGACCCCCATTCGGAGACCCAGTACTTC.